The subject of this entry is one TCR beta chain. TCRdb keeps only in-frame clones here, not all; method: immunoSEQ multiplex PCR. The table has 250,000 to 350,000 clones, around 87% seen once; the top ten hold less than 2%. The sample is drawn from a study of blood T cell repertoires in COVID-19. Study at large: The United States, Italy and Spain were the sources of the acute and convalescent COVID-19 samples.

From germline, CDR1 is KGHSH and CDR2 LQKENI. The CDR3 is 16 amino acids. Trimming pared 3 bases from V and 9 bases from J, leaving 21 bases between. Sequencing was performed on PBMCs or T cells enriched from blood (not recorded which). The chain uses TRBV18 and TRBJ2-1; TRBD2 might be the D (6 bases). The receptor comes from a woman younger than 30 with acute COVID-19. In DNA form, the CDR3 reads TGTGCCAGCTCACCCCAGGGACTGGGGGGAGGTAGTGAGCAGTTCTTC. This encodes CASSPQGLGGGSEQFF.